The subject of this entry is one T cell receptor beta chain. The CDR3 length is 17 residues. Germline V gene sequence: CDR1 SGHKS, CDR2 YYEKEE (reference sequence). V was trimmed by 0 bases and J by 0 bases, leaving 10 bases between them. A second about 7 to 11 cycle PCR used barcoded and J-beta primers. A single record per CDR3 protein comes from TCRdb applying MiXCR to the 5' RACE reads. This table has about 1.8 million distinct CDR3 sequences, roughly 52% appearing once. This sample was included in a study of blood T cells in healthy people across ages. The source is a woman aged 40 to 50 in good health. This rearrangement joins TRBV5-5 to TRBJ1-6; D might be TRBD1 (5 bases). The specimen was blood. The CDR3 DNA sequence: TGTGCCAGCAGCTTGGACAGGCTAACCTCCTATAATTCACCCCTCCACTTT. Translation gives CASSLDRLTSYNSPLHF.